The T cell receptor beta chain described here comes from a study of blood T cell repertoires in COVID-19. Study at large: COVID-19 samples collected from the United States, Italy and Spain covered acute and convalescent phases. T cells, B-cell-depleted T cells, or PBMCs supplied cDNA or gDNA.

As processed by the authors: For nucleated cells, counts were estimated from reference gene primer amplification. TCRdb's table, derived via immunoSEQ multiplex PCR, lists solely in-frame clones and lacks some. V and J calls and clone size come straight from that table; D and trimming were deduced from the DNA. The sample has about 51,000 clones; 80% to 90% are singletons. V shed 3 bases and J shed 3 bases, with 11 bases lying between them. Germline CDR1 SEHNR, CDR2 FQNEAQ (reference sequence). There are 14 residues in the CDR3. Sequences were obtained from peripheral blood. The sequence was obtained from a man aged 55 to 70 with acute or convalescent COVID-19. The chain recombines TRBV7-9 with TRBJ1-1; D gene ambiguous. In DNA, the CDR3 is TGTGCCAGCAGCTTCCTTGGCGGGGACACTGAAGCTTTCTTT. Its translation: CASSFLGGDTEAFF.